The T cell receptor beta chain under discussion was sequenced for a study of cytomegalovirus exposure and HLA in healthy donors. This CDR3 spans 14 amino acids. CDR1 is LGHNA, CDR2 YSLEER, per germline. The germline V and J ends were trimmed by 0 bases and 8 bases, with 13 bases remaining between them. PCR amplification relied on 60 Vbeta primers (plus 13 Jbeta primers). Original handling: In a later analysis, the count reached tens of millions of unique TCR beta chains, with 8.5 million to 14 million shared. This table comes from immunoSEQ multiplex PCR, and its TCRdb copy is limited to in-frame clones, with some not included. V and J calls and clone size come straight from that table; D and trimming were deduced from the DNA. Counted here are about 160,000 clones, 70% to 80% occurring once; the ten biggest clones make up roughly 10%.

The receptor comes from a man in his late teens or twenties in good health and CMV-seropositive. The sequenced sample consisted of PBMCs. The chain combines TRBV4-3 with TRBJ1-2; perhaps TRBD1 as D (6 bases). This chain's CDR3 is CASSQERDIGGYTF. The CDR3 DNA is TGCGCCAGCAGCCAAGAAAGGGACATAGGGGGCTACACCTTC.